The clone carrying this T cell receptor beta chain was observed a handful of times. Antigen: not known. The V segment lost 6 bases and the J segment 7 bases; nucleotides outside the gene matches: 12. The CDR3 totals 15 residues. Germline V gene sequence: CDR1 MDHEN, CDR2 SYDVKM. Incorporated into the TCR beta cDNA libraries were unique molecular identifiers, which served to reduce PCR and sequencing biases. TCRdb independently ran MiXCR on the PCR reads; one entry per CDR3 protein. The sample carries under 200,000 distinct CDR3 sequences, 29% recorded once. These data are taken from a study of post-analysis software for immune sequencing data. Study outcomes and limitations: Patients had higher frequencies than controls of four to six TRBV segments, including TRBV5-6, TRBV5-1 and TRBV20-1. For normalized Chao1 diversity, multiple sclerosis patients scored significantly lower than controls did.

Sequenced: blood. This sequence originates from a girl aged 2-17 years with multiple sclerosis. The chain couples TRBV28 to TRBJ2-1; the match to TRBD1 covers 7 bases. CDR3 bases: TGTGCCAGCAGAGAAACAGGGGATACGAAAAATGAGCAGTTCTTC. This codes for CASRETGDTKNEQFF. Full variable domain (rest looked up from reference TRBV28 and TRBJ2-1): DVKVTQSSRYLVKRTGEKVFLECVQDMDHENMFWYRQDPGLGLRLIYFSYDVKMKEKGDIPEGYSVSREKKERFSLILESASTNQTSMYLCASRETGDTKNEQFFGPGTRLTVL.